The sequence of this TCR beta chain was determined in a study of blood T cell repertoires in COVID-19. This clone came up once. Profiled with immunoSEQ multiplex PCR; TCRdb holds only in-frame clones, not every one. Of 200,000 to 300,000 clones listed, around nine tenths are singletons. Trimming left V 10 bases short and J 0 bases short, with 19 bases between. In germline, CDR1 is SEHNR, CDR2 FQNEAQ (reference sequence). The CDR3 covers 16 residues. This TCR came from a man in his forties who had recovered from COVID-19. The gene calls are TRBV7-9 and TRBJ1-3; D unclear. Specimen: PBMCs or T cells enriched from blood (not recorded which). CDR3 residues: CAKQQPTPTSGNTIYF. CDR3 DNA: TGTGCCAAGCAGCAACCGACACCGACCTCTGGAAACACCATATATTTT. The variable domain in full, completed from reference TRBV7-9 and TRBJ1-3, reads DTGVSQNPRHKITKRGQNVTFRCDPISEHNRLYWYRQTLGQGPEFLTYFQNEAQLEKSRLLSDRFSAERPKGSFSTLEIQRTEQGDSAMYLCAKQQPTPTSGNTIYFGEGSWLTVV.